These 22 T cell receptor beta chains came from one sample sequenced in a study of T cells after yellow fever vaccination. MiXCR, applied by TCRdb to the 5' RACE reads, yields one record per CDR3 protein. The table includes some 320,000 distinct CDR3 sequences, approximately 12% detected once. The sequencing here drew on CD4+ T cells sorted from PBMCs, taken 45 days after the yellow fever booster vaccination. The receptors derive from a man younger than 30 who received the YFV17D yellow fever vaccine.

This clonotype was counted only a few times. This sequence joins TRBV5-1 and TRBJ2-3; D is undetermined. The CDR3 is 14 amino acids. The germline V and J ends were trimmed by 0 bases and 5 bases, with 10 bases remaining between them. Germline V gives CDR1 SGHRS, CDR2 YFSETQ. The CDR3 sequence: CASSLGWAKDTQYF. CDR3 sequence (DNA): TGCGCCAGCAGCTTGGGTTGGGCTAAAGATACGCAGTATTTT.

The chain carries TRBV19 and TRBJ1-1; 10 nucleotides match TRBD1. Trimming took 9 bases from V and 5 from J; bases not matched to a gene: 9. Per the germline V gene, CDR1 is LNHDA and CDR2 is SQIVND (reference sequence). The CDR3 consists of 14 residues. CDR3 DNA: TGTGCCAGCTCAGGAGACAGGGGGCTAACTGAAGCTTTCTTT. Its protein is CASSGDRGLTEAFF.

The chain employs TRBV4-1 and TRBJ1-2; D is ambiguous. Germline V CDR1 and CDR2: MGHRA, YSYEKL. CDR3 length: 14 amino acids. With 1 base removed from V and 4 bases from J, the gap between germline ends came to 10 bases. CDR3 sequence: CASSQVLWGYGYTF. The CDR3 DNA is TGCGCCAGCAGCCAAGTACTCTGGGGCTATGGCTACACCTTC.

This clonotype has a handful of counts. The rearrangement joins TRBV7-9 to TRBJ1-6; D is undetermined. Germline CDR1 is SEHNR and CDR2 is FQNEAQ (reference sequence). The CDR3 consists of 14 residues. Trimming took 1 base from V and 6 from J, leaving 7 bases between them. CDR3 loop: CASSLDGRNSPLHF. In nucleotides, the CDR3 is TGTGCCAGCAGCTTAGATGGCCGTAATTCACCCCTCCACTTT. The full variable domain, its missing parts supplied by reference TRBV7-9 and TRBJ1-6, is DTGVSQNPRHKITKRGQNVTFRCDPISEHNRLYWYRQTLGQGPEFLTYFQNEAQLEKSRLLSDRFSAERPKGSFSTLEIQRTEQGDSAMYLCASSLDGRNSPLHFGNGTRLTVT.

This chain uses TRBV24-1 with TRBJ2-5; TRBD2 matches 13 bases. The CDR3 is made up of 19 amino acids. Germline V CDR1 and CDR2: KGHDR, SFDVKD. Trimming took 4 bases from V and 5 from J; bases not matched to a gene: 15. CDR3 region: CATSDPPGTSGTGTETQYF. For the CDR3, the DNA is TGTGCCACCAGTGACCCACCCGGGACTAGCGGGACCGGAACGGAGACCCAGTACTTC.

This clonotype came up a few times. In nucleotides, the CDR3 is TGTGCCAGCAGCTTGATAGGGGCCCACCAAGAGACCCAGTACTTC. This codes for CASSLIGAHQETQYF. V is TRBV5-5 and J is TRBJ2-5; the D gene is possibly TRBD1 (5 bases). Germline V gives CDR1 SGHKS, CDR2 YYEKEE (reference sequence). This CDR3 spans 15 amino acids. Trimming cost V 1 base and J 0 bases, with 10 bases left between them.

This clonotype was seen a handful of times. V gene TRBV6-1 combines with J gene TRBJ1-1, with TRBD1 matching over 9 bases. CDR1 and CDR2 (germline): MNHNS, SASEGT. The CDR3 covers 13 residues. V was clipped by 11 bases and J by 2 bases; unmatched bases: 6. The CDR3 coding sequence is TGTGCCGGGGGGGACAGGGTAAACACTGAAGCTTTCTTT. Amino acids: CAGGDRVNTEAFF.

The chain combines TRBV9 with TRBJ2-3, with D hard to call. The CDR3 has 14 residues. Germline assignment: CDR1 SGDLS and CDR2 YYNGEE. V was cut by 3 bases and J by 2 bases, with 10 bases left in between. CDR3 sequence reads: CASSARVFTDTQYF. CDR3 bases: TGTGCCAGCAGCGCTCGTGTCTTCACAGATACGCAGTATTTT. Full variable domain (remainder filled in from reference TRBV9 and TRBJ2-3): DSGVTQTPKHLITATGQRVTLRCSPRSGDLSVYWYQQSLDQGLQFLIQYYNGEERAKGNILERFSAQQFPDLHSELNLSSLELGDSALYFCASSARVFTDTQYFGPGTRLTVL.

The chain recombines TRBV5-1 with TRBJ1-1; no definite D call. The germline V gene encodes CDR1 SGHRS and CDR2 YFSETQ. Trimming cost V 7 bases and J 4 bases, with 17 bases left between them. The CDR3 has 14 amino acids. This CDR3 reads CASCPGVFGTEAFF. DNA of the CDR3: TGCGCCAGCTGTCCTGGAGTATTTGGCACTGAAGCTTTCTTT. Supplemented by reference TRBV5-1 and TRBJ1-1, the full variable domain reads KAGVTQTPRYLIKTRGQQVTLSCSPISGHRSVSWYQQTPGQGLQFLFEYFSETQRNKGNFPGRFSGRQFSNSRSEMNVSTLELGDSALYLCASCPGVFGTEAFFGQGTRLTVV.

This clonotype turned up a few times. The chain couples TRBV11-2 to TRBJ2-1; 8 bases agree with TRBD2. Germline V gene lookup returns CDR1 SGHAT and CDR2 FQNNGV. The CDR3 spans 17 residues. After removal of 1 base from V and 4 bases from J, the junction contained 9 bases not matched to a gene. This CDR3 reads CASSLAPGLGGYNEQFF. The DNA of the CDR3 is TGTGCCAGCAGCTTAGCGCCGGGACTAGGGGGTTACAATGAGCAGTTCTTC.

The rearrangement uses TRBV15 and TRBJ2-5; D gene uncertain. CDR1 is LNHNV, CDR2 YYDKDF, per germline (reference sequence). The V and J ends lost 1 base and 3 bases respectively, with 9 bases between them. This CDR3 spans 14 amino acids. The CDR3 bases are TGTGCCACCAGCAGAGGAGTGTTGGAAGAGACCCAGTACTTC. It codes for CATSRGVLEETQYF.

The V gene is TRBV2, the J gene TRBJ1-5; D unclear. Germline V gives CDR1 SNHLY, CDR2 FYNNEI. This CDR3 comprises 13 residues. Trimming cost V 3 bases and J 5 bases, with 8 bases left between them. The CDR3 protein is CASSENGDQPQHF. DNA for the CDR3: TGTGCCAGCAGTGAGAACGGGGATCAGCCCCAGCATTTT.

The rearrangement uses TRBV5-4 and TRBJ2-1, with 14 bases that match TRBD2. The CDR3 totals 17 residues. CDR1 is SGHNT and CDR2 is YYREEE in the germline V gene (reference sequence). With V trimmed by 3 bases and J by 5 bases, 7 bases remained unmatched. The CDR3: CASSSTGTSGGHNEQFF. The DNA of the CDR3 is TGTGCCAGCAGCTCGACCGGGACTAGCGGGGGTCACAATGAGCAGTTCTTC.

This clonotype was picked up a small number of times. The rearrangement links TRBV3-1 to TRBJ1-4; TRBD1 matches at 7 bases. J lost 7 bases, V lost 3 bases, and 2 bases had no gene match. The CDR3 has 13 residues. Per the germline V gene, CDR1 is LGHDT and CDR2 is YNNKEL (reference sequence). The CDR3 coding sequence is TGTGCCAGCAGCCAGACAGGGAGTGAAAAACTGTTTTTT. Translated: CASSQTGSEKLFF.

This chain connects TRBV9 to TRBJ2-1, with a tentative D call TRBD2 (6 bases). This CDR3 has 17 amino acids. Germline CDR1 and CDR2: SGDLS and YYNGEE. The germline V and J ends were trimmed by 3 bases and 9 bases, with 25 bases remaining between them. The CDR3 here is CASSERCGDWCFLEQFF. Here the CDR3 DNA reads TGTGCCAGCAGCGAACGATGTGGGGACTGGTGCTTCCTTGAGCAGTTCTTC.

This clonotype has a handful of counts. V is TRBV6-2 or TRBV6-3 and J is TRBJ2-3, with 8 nucleotides matching TRBD2. The CDR3 consists of 17 residues. V lost 5 bases, J lost 6 bases, and 16 bases stayed unmatched. Germline V gives CDR1 MNHEY, CDR2 SVGEGT. The CDR3 DNA sequence: TGTGCCAGCAGTCCCCTACCGGACGGGGGGGCATGGGATACGCAGTATTTT. Residues: CASSPLPDGGAWDTQYF.

This clonotype was seen repeatedly, ten times or more. The chain recombines TRBV5-1 with TRBJ2-5; 15 nucleotides line up with TRBD2. Germline V gene sequence: CDR1 SGHRS, CDR2 YFSETQ. V shed 4 bases, J shed 5 bases, and the junction held 3 bases outside the gene matches. This CDR3 comprises 15 residues. The CDR3 coding sequence is TGCGCCAGCAGCGGCGGGACTAGCGGGGGGGAGACCCAGTACTTC. Protein sequence: CASSGGTSGGETQYF.

The chain employs TRBV4-2 and TRBJ2-3, with TRBD2 matching over 8 bases. CDR3 length: 19 residues. Germline CDR1 LGHNA, CDR2 YNFKEQ. After removal of 1 base from V and 0 bases from J, the junction contained 12 bases not matched to a gene. CDR3 DNA: TGTGCCAGCAGCCAAGTCGTCCAGCGGGGGCCCTCCAGCACAGATACGCAGTATTTT. It translates to CASSQVVQRGPSSTDTQYF.

This chain uses TRBV7-9 with TRBJ2-2; TRBD2 is a possible D gene (5 bases). Between the trimmed V and J ends, which lost 6 bases and 6 bases, there was a span of 14 bases. CDR3 size: 14 residues. Germline V CDR1 and CDR2: SEHNR, FQNEAQ (reference sequence). The CDR3 DNA sequence: TGTGCCAGCAGTCGGCCCTCGAGGGCCGGGGAGCTGTTTTTT. This encodes CASSRPSRAGELFF.

A few counts support this clonotype. The genes are TRBV7-9 and TRBJ2-5, with 7 bases that match TRBD1. Unmatched junction bases numbered 6, after V lost 5 bases and J lost 3 bases. Per the germline V gene, CDR1 is SEHNR and CDR2 is FQNEAQ (reference sequence). CDR3 size: 14 residues. In DNA form, the CDR3 reads TGTGCCAGCAGCATCAGGACAGGAGAAGAGACCCAGTACTTC. Translating it yields CASSIRTGEETQYF.

V gene TRBV5-4 combines with J gene TRBJ2-7; 8 positions match TRBD2. V gave up 5 bases and J gave up 4 bases; unmatched junction bases: 8. The CDR3 has 14 amino acids. Germline V gene data show CDR1 as SGHNT and CDR2 as YYREEE (reference sequence). CDR3 amino acids: CASRPGLEVYEQYV. CDR3 coding DNA: TGTGCCAGCAGACCGGGACTAGAGGTATACGAGCAGTACGTC.

This clonotype has only a few counts. The V call is TRBV29-1, the J call TRBJ2-3, with TRBD2 identical over 11 bases. Per germline, CDR1 SQVTM and CDR2 ANQGSEA. The CDR3 loop spans 15 amino acids. Losses at the gene ends were 0 bases for V and 7 bases for J; bases not matched to a gene: 6. DNA of the CDR3: TGCAGCGTTGAAGAGGTAGCGGGGGGGCCTCATACGCAGTATTTT. Translated: CSVEEVAGGPHTQYF.